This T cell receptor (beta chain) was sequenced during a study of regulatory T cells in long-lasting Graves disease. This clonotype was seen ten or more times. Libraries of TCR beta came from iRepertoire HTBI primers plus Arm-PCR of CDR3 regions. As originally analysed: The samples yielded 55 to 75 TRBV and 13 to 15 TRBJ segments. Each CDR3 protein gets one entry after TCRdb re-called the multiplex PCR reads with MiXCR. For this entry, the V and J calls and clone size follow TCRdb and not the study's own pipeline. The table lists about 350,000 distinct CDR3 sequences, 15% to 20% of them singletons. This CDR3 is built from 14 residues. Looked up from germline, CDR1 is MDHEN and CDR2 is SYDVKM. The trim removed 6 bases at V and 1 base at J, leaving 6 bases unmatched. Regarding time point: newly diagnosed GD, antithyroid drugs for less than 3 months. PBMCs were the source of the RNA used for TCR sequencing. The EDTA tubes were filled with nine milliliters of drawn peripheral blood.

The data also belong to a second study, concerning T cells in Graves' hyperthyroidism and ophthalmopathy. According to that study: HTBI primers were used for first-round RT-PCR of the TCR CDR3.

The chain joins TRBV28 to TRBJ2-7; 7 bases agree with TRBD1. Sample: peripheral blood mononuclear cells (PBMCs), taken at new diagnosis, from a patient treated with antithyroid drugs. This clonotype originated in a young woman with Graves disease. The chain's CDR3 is CASSLGTASYEQYF. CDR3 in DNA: TGTGCCAGCAGCTTAGGGACAGCTTCCTACGAGCAGTACTTC.